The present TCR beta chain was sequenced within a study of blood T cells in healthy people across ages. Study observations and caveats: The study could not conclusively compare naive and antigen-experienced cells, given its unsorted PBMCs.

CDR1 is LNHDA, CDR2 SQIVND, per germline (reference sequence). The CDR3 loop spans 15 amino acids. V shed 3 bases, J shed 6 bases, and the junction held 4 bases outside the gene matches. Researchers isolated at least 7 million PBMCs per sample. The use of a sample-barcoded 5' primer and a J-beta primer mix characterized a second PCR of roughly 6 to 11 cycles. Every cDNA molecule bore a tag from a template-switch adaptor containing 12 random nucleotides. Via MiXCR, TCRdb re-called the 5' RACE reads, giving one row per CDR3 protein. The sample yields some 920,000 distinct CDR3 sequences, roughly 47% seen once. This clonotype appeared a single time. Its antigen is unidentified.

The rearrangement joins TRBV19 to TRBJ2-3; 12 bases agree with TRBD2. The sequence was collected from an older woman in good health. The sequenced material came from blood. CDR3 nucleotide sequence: TGTGCCAGTAGTATGACTAGCGGGAGTACGGATACGCAGTATTTT. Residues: CASSMTSGSTDTQYF.